This T cell receptor beta chain was captured in a study of control samples from healthy donors and cancer patients. The trim removed 2 bases at V and 7 bases at J, leaving 7 bases unmatched. Germline-derived CDR1 and CDR2 are MNHEY and SMNVEV (reference sequence). The CDR3 runs to 15 residues. Sequencing was performed with immunoSEQ multiplex PCR; in TCRdb, only in-frame clones are kept and a portion is missing. The repertoire holds some 110,000 clones, with over 75% as singletons. The chain couples TRBV27 to TRBJ2-1; 8 bases agree with TRBD2. The sample comprised PBMCs. This clonotype originated in a woman between 50 and 59 years old with colorectal cancer. The CDR3 coding sequence is TGTGCCAGCAGTTTAAGGGGACTAGTGGGTAATGAGCAGTTCTTC. It yields the protein CASSLRGLVGNEQFF.